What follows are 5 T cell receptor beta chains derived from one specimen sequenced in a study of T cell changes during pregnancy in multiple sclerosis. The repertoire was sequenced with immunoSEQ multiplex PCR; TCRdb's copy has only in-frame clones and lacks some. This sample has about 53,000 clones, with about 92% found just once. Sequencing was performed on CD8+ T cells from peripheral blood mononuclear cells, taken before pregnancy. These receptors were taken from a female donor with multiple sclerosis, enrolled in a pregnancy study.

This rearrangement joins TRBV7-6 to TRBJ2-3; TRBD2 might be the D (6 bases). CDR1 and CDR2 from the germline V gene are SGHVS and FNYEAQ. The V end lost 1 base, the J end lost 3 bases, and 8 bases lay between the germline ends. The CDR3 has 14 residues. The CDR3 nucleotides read TGTGCCAGCAGCTTAGGGGGGGAGACAGATACGCAGTATTTT. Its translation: CASSLGGETDTQYF.

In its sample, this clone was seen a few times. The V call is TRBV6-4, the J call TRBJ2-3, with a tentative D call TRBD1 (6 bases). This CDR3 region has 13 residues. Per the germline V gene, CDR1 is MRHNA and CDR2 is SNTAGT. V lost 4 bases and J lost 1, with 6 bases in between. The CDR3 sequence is CASSGTGTDTQYF. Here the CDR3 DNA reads TGTGCCAGCAGTGGGACAGGCACAGATACGCAGTATTTT.

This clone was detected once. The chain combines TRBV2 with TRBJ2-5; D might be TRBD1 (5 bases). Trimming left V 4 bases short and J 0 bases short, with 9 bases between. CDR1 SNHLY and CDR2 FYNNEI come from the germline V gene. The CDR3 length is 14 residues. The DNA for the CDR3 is TGTGCCAGCAGTGTTGACAGATACCAAGAGACCCAGTACTTC. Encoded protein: CASSVDRYQETQYF. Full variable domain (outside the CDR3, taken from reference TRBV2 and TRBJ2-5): EPEVTQTPSHQVTQMGQEVILRCVPISNHLYFYWYRQILGQKVEFLVSFYNNEISEKSEIFDDQFSVERPDGSNFTLKIRSTKLEDSAMYFCASSVDRYQETQYFGPGTRLLVL.

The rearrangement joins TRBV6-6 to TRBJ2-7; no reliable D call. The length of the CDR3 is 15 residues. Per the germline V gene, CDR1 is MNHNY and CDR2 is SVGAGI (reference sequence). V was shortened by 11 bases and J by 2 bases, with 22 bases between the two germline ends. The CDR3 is CAGSREAVTTYEQYF. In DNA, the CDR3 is TGTGCCGGATCCCGCGAGGCCGTTACGACCTACGAGCAGTACTTC.

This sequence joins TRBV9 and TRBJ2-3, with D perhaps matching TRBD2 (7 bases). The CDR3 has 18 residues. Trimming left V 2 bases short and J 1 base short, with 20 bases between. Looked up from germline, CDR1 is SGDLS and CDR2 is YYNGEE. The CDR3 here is CASSVWGGALSGTDTQYF. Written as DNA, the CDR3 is TGTGCCAGCAGCGTTTGGGGGGGGGCCCTCTCGGGCACAGATACGCAGTATTTT.